This T cell receptor (beta chain) appears in the sequencing data of a study of spatial heterogeneity in lung cancer. Study-level background: Samples were obtained from roughly 65 donors, all untreated early-stage non-small cell lung cancer patients.

From germline, CDR1 is SGHAT and CDR2 FQNNGV. This CDR3 has 14 amino acids. Trimming left V 5 bases short and J 3 bases short, with 14 bases between. This clonotype was seen at least ten times. The time point is: blood at routine non-recurrence follow-up after resection. Unsorted whole RNA samples from tumor, nontumor lung or frozen PBMC were sequenced. TCRdb processed the 5' RACE reads anew with MiXCR; each CDR3 protein has one entry. The sample lists some 35,000 distinct CDR3 sequences; around 6.9% were seen once. This receptor was taken from a male donor with early-stage non-small cell lung cancer. The sample in question was PBMCs, obtained at follow-up. The genes are TRBV11-2 and TRBJ2-7, with a tentative D call TRBD2 (6 bases). The DNA for the CDR3 is TGTGCCAGCAGCGCCCGACCGGGACTCTACGAGCAGTACTTC. It specifies CASSARPGLYEQYF.